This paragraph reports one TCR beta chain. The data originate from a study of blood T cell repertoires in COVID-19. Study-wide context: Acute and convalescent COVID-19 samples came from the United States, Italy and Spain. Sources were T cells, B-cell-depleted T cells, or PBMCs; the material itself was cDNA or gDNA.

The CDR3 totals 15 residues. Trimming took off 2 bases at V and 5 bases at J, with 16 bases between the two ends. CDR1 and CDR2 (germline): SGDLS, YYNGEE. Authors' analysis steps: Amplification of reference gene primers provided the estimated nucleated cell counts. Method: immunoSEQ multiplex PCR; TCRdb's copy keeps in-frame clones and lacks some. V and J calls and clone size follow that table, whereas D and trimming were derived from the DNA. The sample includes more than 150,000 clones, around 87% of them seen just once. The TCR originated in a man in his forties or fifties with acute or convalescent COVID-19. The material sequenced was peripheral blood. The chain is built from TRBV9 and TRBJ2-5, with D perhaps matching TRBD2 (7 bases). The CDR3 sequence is CASSVRTGGPETQYF. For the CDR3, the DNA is TGTGCCAGCAGCGTCAGGACCGGGGGGCCCGAGACCCAGTACTTC.